The next 32 T cell receptor beta chains were all read from a single sample in a study of vaccination and CD4 T cells after COVID-19. Researchers used the Oncomine TCR Beta short-read assay to sequence DNA from cultured CD4+ T cells. One entry per CDR3 protein, called by TCRdb with MiXCR from the PCR reads. The sample includes 5,500 or so distinct CDR3 sequences, 71% of them seen just once. The treatment here: approximately nine-day PBMC culture with coronavirus spike peptide pools or control peptides (ViraFEST assay). Their antigen targets remain unknown. Sequencing input: CD4+ T cells from blood, cultured in vitro. These receptors came from a human donor who had recovered from COVID-19.

This clonotype came up once. The chain has TRBV20-1 and TRBJ1-2, with D unresolved. V lost 0 bases to trimming and J lost 1 base, with 18 bases between them. The CDR3 loop spans 17 amino acids. Germline loops: CDR1 DFQATT, CDR2 SNEGSKA (reference sequence). The CDR3 nucleotides are TGCAGTGCTAGAGATGACCGTATGGGATTAGTTAACTATGGCTACACCTTC. This codes for CSARDDRMGLVNYGYTF.

The rearrangement joins TRBV20-1 to TRBJ1-4; a possible D gene is TRBD1 (6 bases). CDR1 is DFQATT and CDR2 is SNEGSKA in the germline V gene (reference sequence). V lost 2 bases, J lost 3 bases, and 16 bases lay in between. This CDR3 comprises 16 residues. This chain's CDR3 is CSARRQAQGANEKLFF. CDR3 DNA: TGCAGTGCTAGAAGACAGGCCCAAGGGGCTAATGAAAAACTGTTTTTT.

The chain couples TRBV7-8 to TRBJ1-2; 7 bases agree with TRBD1. Germline V lookup: CDR1 SGHVS, CDR2 FQNEAQ. The CDR3 loop spans 12 amino acids. V shed 5 bases and J 12 bases; nucleotides not matched to a gene: 9. The CDR3 protein is CASSRDSRGHTF. CDR3 coding DNA: TGTGCCAGCAGCCGGGACAGTCGCGGCCACACCTTC.

The CDR3 here is CASPTRRDTGELFF. As DNA, the CDR3 is TGTGCCAGCCCGACCCGTCGGGACACCGGGGAGCTGTTTTTT. The genes are TRBV27 and TRBJ2-2; no definite D call. The CDR3 contains 14 residues. CDR1 MNHEY and CDR2 SMNVEV come from the germline V gene (reference sequence). V lost 8 bases and J lost 3, with 13 bases in between.

The V call is TRBV28, the J call TRBJ2-3; 7 nucleotides match TRBD1. CDR1 and CDR2 (germline): MDHEN, SYDVKM. The V gene end was trimmed by 8 bases and the J gene end by 0 bases; junction bases not matched to a gene: 8. CDR3 length equals 15 residues. CDR3 sequence reads: CASHGQASSTDTQYF. For the CDR3, the DNA is TGTGCCAGCCATGGACAGGCGTCTAGCACAGATACGCAGTATTTT. Full variable domain (remainder filled in from reference TRBV28 and TRBJ2-3): DVKVTQSSRYLVKRTGEKVFLECVQDMDHENMFWYRQDPGLGLRLIYFSYDVKMKEKGDIPEGYSVSREKKERFSLILESASTNQTSMYLCASHGQASSTDTQYFGPGTRLTVL.

The chain couples TRBV6-1 to TRBJ1-1; TRBD1 matches 7 bases. Germline CDR1 and CDR2: MNHNS and SASEGT. The CDR3 is 16 residues long. Trimming at V came to 4 bases and at J to 0 bases, leaving 8 bases not matched to a gene. The CDR3 protein is CASSGRTGVMNTEAFF. In nucleotides, the CDR3 is TGTGCCAGCAGTGGGAGGACAGGCGTTATGAACACTGAAGCTTTCTTT.

V gene TRBV20-1 combines with J gene TRBJ1-6; TRBD1 matches 10 bases. Germline CDR1 reads DFQATT; CDR2 reads SNEGSKA (reference sequence). The CDR3 has 15 amino acids. The ends lost 4 bases at V and 9 bases at J; junction bases unmatched: 9. CDR3 bases: TGCAGTGCTACACGGGACAGGGGAAGGAGTTCACCCCTCCACTTT. Amino acids: CSATRDRGRSSPLHF.

This chain uses TRBV7-2 with TRBJ1-2; the match to TRBD1 covers 10 bases. CDR3 length equals 13 residues. Germline lookup yields CDR1 SGHTA and CDR2 FQGNSA. J lost 5 bases, V lost 4 bases, and 1 base had no gene match. CDR3 bases: TGTGCCAGCAGCTCGGGACAGGGGTATGGCTACACCTTC. It codes for CASSSGQGYGYTF.

The gene calls are TRBV30 and TRBJ1-1; D unresolved. The CDR3 is made up of 10 amino acids. V lost 5 bases, J lost 5 bases, and 6 bases lay in between. Germline assignment: CDR1 GTSNPN and CDR2 SVGIG (reference sequence). The CDR3 protein is CAWGRTEAFF. CDR3 coding DNA: TGTGCCTGGGGTAGGACTGAAGCTTTCTTT.

The gene calls are TRBV27 and TRBJ2-3, with D tentatively TRBD2 (6 bases). The CDR3 is 20 residues long. V lost 3 bases and J lost 3, with 28 bases in between. Germline lookup yields CDR1 MNHEY and CDR2 SMNVEV (reference sequence). The DNA of the CDR3 is TGTGCCAGCAGTTTTTTTAGTTTTAGGAGATTCGTCGGGGGAACAGATACGCAGTATTTT. Translation gives CASSFFSFRRFVGGTDTQYF.

The chain couples TRBV7-3 to TRBJ2-3, with TRBD2 matching 11 bases. CDR3 length: 17 amino acids. Germline-derived CDR1 and CDR2 are SGHTA and FQGTGA. V dropped 3 bases and J dropped 4; count of bases not matched to a gene: 9. The CDR3 sequence is CASSFLPSGGRADTQYF. The DNA for the CDR3 is TGTGCCAGCAGCTTTCTCCCTAGCGGGGGGAGAGCAGATACGCAGTATTTT.

V is TRBV27 and J is TRBJ2-7; 11 nucleotides agree with TRBD2. Germline V CDR1 and CDR2: MNHEY, SMNVEV (reference sequence). The J segment lost 4 bases and the V segment lost 4 bases, leaving 3 bases of the junction unmatched. The CDR3 length is 14 residues. CDR3: CASSSSGGRYEQYF. In nucleotides, the CDR3 is TGTGCCAGCAGTTCTAGCGGGGGGCGGTACGAGCAGTACTTC.

This clonotype was recorded only once. The chain is built from TRBV20-1 and TRBJ2-7; D may be TRBD1 (6 bases). The germline CDR1 and CDR2 sequences are DFQATT and SNEGSKA (reference sequence). The length of the CDR3 is 12 residues. V lost 5 bases to trimming and J lost 2 bases, with 10 bases between them. In DNA form, the CDR3 reads TGCAGTGCTCGCAGGGGACCCTACGAGCAGTACTTC. Translation: CSARRGPYEQYF.

This clonotype has just a few counts. The V and J genes are TRBV27 and TRBJ2-3; no clear D. This CDR3 comprises 12 residues. The germline CDR1 and CDR2 sequences are MNHEY and SMNVEV (reference sequence). V shed 5 bases and J shed 2 bases, with 5 bases lying between them. CDR3 bases: TGTGCCAGCAGTACACTCACAGATACGCAGTATTTT. Amino acid sequence: CASSTLTDTQYF.

V and J are TRBV28 and TRBJ2-7; a weak D match, TRBD1 (5 bases). The CDR3 is made up of 12 amino acids. The V end lost 4 bases, the J end lost 3 bases, and 7 bases lay between the germline ends. Germline V gene sequence: CDR1 MDHEN, CDR2 SYDVKM. This chain's CDR3 is CASSSGRYEQYF. DNA of the CDR3: TGTGCCAGCAGTTCAGGGCGCTACGAGCAGTACTTC.

The chain combines TRBV20-1 with TRBJ1-2; D might be TRBD1 (5 bases). Trimming shortened V by 4 bases and J by 8 bases, and 23 bases separated the two germline ends. Germline V gene data show CDR1 as DFQATT and CDR2 as SNEGSKA (reference sequence). The CDR3 extends over 15 amino acids. In nucleotides, the CDR3 is TGCAGTGCTACCCCCGTGCGGGGGAGGGCTCAAGGCTACACCTTC. Translation gives CSATPVRGRAQGYTF.

This chain uses TRBV30 with TRBJ1-5; TRBD1 aligns across 9 bases. J gave up 11 bases and V 5 bases, and 13 bases lay outside the gene matches. The CDR3 is 14 amino acids. Germline V gives CDR1 GTSNPN, CDR2 SVGIG (reference sequence). The CDR3 DNA reads TGTGCCTGGCGGGACAGGGAGCGGGGTTGGGCCCAGCATTTT. Translated: CAWRDRERGWAQHF. The full variable domain, rest sourced from reference TRBV30 and TRBJ1-5, is SQTIHQWPATLVQPVGSPLSLECTVEGTSNPNLYWYRQAAGRGLQLLFYSVGIGQISSEVPQNLSASRPQDRQFILSSKKLLLSDSGFYLCAWRDRERGWAQHFGDGTRLSIL.

This clonotype was detected only once. The CDR3 DNA reads as TGTGCCAGCAGTTACGACAGGGCGAACACTGAAGCTTTCTTT. Its translation: CASSYDRANTEAFF. The V gene is TRBV6-5, the J gene TRBJ1-1; 7 bases match TRBD1. The junction had 1 base not matched to a gene; V was cut back by 2 bases and J by 1 base. The germline gives CDR1 MNHEY, CDR2 SVGAGI. The CDR3 has 14 residues.

The V call is TRBV21-1, the J call TRBJ2-1. TRBV21-1 is given as a pseudogene. This CDR3 has 17 residues. In nucleotides, the CDR3 is TGTGCCAGCAGCAAAGGTAGAGGTACACGCTCCTACAATGAGCAGTTCTTC. Translated: CASSKGRGTRSYNEQFF.

The genes are TRBV20-1 and TRBJ1-6; possible D gene TRBD1, 5 bases. Germline values: CDR1 DFQATT, CDR2 SNEGSKA (reference sequence). V was cut by 4 bases and J by 0 bases, with 7 bases left in between. The CDR3 contains 14 residues. CDR3 bases: TGCAGTGCTAAGAGGGGCTCCTATAATTCACCCCTCCACTTT. This translates into CSAKRGSYNSPLHF.

The rearrangement joins TRBV2 to TRBJ1-2; tentatively, D is TRBD1 (5 bases). V lost 2 bases, J lost 6 bases, and 16 bases lay in between. The CDR3 runs to 15 residues. Per germline, CDR1 SNHLY and CDR2 FYNNEI. CDR3 in amino acids: CASSESRQGVDGYTF. The CDR3 bases are TGTGCCAGCAGTGAAAGTCGTCAGGGAGTGGATGGCTACACCTTC.

This chain links TRBV6-5 with TRBJ1-5; 7 nucleotides agree with TRBD1. V lost 0 bases and J lost 10; bases outside the gene matches: 3. CDR1 and CDR2 (germline): MNHEY, SVGAGI. The CDR3 has 13 amino acids. The CDR3 DNA reads TGTGCCAGCAGTTACTCGACAGGGAATCCCCAGCATTTT. Translated: CASSYSTGNPQHF.

The chain has TRBV28 and TRBJ1-5, with D perhaps matching TRBD1 (5 bases). The germline V gene encodes CDR1 MDHEN and CDR2 SYDVKM. CDR3 size: 15 residues. Trimming shortened V by 8 bases and J by 3 bases, and 17 bases separated the two germline ends. The CDR3 loop is CASLPGGRDNQPQHF. The CDR3 region has the DNA TGTGCCAGCCTTCCGGGGGGACGTGACAATCAGCCCCAGCATTTT. Together with reference TRBV28 and TRBJ1-5, the CDR3 gives the full variable domain: DVKVTQSSRYLVKRTGEKVFLECVQDMDHENMFWYRQDPGLGLRLIYFSYDVKMKEKGDIPEGYSVSREKKERFSLILESASTNQTSMYLCASLPGGRDNQPQHFGDGTRLSIL.

This rearrangement joins TRBV6-1 to TRBJ2-2; TRBD2 aligns across 11 bases. Germline CDR1 is MNHNS and CDR2 is SASEGT. This CDR3 contains 16 residues. Trimming at V came to 10 bases and at J to 5 bases, leaving 12 bases not matched to a gene. CDR3 residues: CATNSVAGGRTGELFF. CDR3 bases: TGTGCCACCAATTCCGTAGCGGGAGGGCGAACCGGGGAGCTGTTTTTT.

The chain joins TRBV11-2 to TRBJ2-7; no definite D call. In germline, CDR1 is SGHAT, CDR2 FQNNGV. This CDR3 comprises 14 residues. Trimming pared 3 bases from V and 3 bases from J, leaving 12 bases between. The CDR3 here is CASSFEDTFYEQYF. The CDR3 nucleotides are TGTGCCAGCAGCTTCGAAGACACCTTCTACGAGCAGTACTTC.

The chain carries TRBV20-1 and TRBJ1-2; weak D call: TRBD1 (6 bases). V was clipped by 6 bases and J by 3 bases, with 23 bases between them. Per the germline V gene, CDR1 is DFQATT and CDR2 is SNEGSKA (reference sequence). This CDR3 has 16 amino acids. CDR3 amino acids: CSALVPPRGVHYGYTF. CDR3 coding DNA: TGCAGTGCCTTAGTTCCGCCGAGGGGGGTGCACTATGGCTACACCTTC.

The V call is TRBV11-3, the J call TRBJ2-1; D is possibly TRBD2 (6 bases). Germline V gene sequence: CDR1 SGHNT, CDR2 YENEEA. Trimming took off 0 bases at V and 6 bases at J, with 9 bases between the two ends. The CDR3 is made up of 14 amino acids. CDR3 sequence reads: CASSLEVGSNEQFF. CDR3 nucleotides: TGTGCCAGCAGCTTAGAAGTCGGGAGCAATGAGCAGTTCTTC.

The gene calls are TRBV9 and TRBJ1-2, with 7 bases matching TRBD1. This CDR3 contains 15 residues. J lost 5 bases, V lost 0 bases, and 7 bases had no gene match. Germline CDR1 is SGDLS and CDR2 is YYNGEE. The CDR3 DNA reads as TGTGCCAGCAGCGTAGTCGGCAGGGGGGAATATGGCTACACCTTC. Amino acids: CASSVVGRGEYGYTF.

The V and J genes are TRBV6-5 and TRBJ1-2, with TRBD1 matching over 8 bases. Germline CDR1 reads MNHEY; CDR2 reads SVGAGI. There are 15 residues in the CDR3. Germline trimming cut 0 bases from V and 1 base from J; bases unmatched to any gene: 1. CDR3 bases: TGTGCCAGCAGTTACTCAGGACAGGGTAACTATGGCTACACCTTC. Translating gives CASSYSGQGNYGYTF.

The V call is TRBV6-1, the J call TRBJ1-3; a possible D gene is TRBD1 (5 bases). Trimming left V 6 bases short and J 7 bases short, with 10 bases between. The CDR3 spans 12 residues. The germline CDR1 and CDR2 sequences are MNHNS and SASEGT. Here the CDR3 reads CASRGGWNTIYF. CDR3 bases: TGTGCCAGCAGGGGGGGTTGGAACACCATATATTTT.

The J gene is TRBJ1-6, the V gene TRBV4-3; no firm D call. The germline V gene encodes CDR1 LGHNA and CDR2 YSLEER. The V end was cut by 6 bases, the J end by 2 bases, with 14 bases between. The CDR3 sequence is 16 residues long. CDR3 region: CASRANPGTYNSPLHF. Here the CDR3 DNA reads TGCGCCAGCAGGGCAAACCCCGGTACCTATAATTCACCCCTCCACTTT.

J is TRBJ1-2 and V is TRBV18; unclear D gene. V lost 3 bases to trimming and J lost 8 bases, with 22 bases between them. Germline values: CDR1 KGHSH, CDR2 LQKENI. The CDR3 is made up of 16 amino acids. The DNA of the CDR3 is TGTGCCAGCTCACCCTCCGTGAAGGTCCTTAGCGGGGGCTACACCTTC. Its protein is CASSPSVKVLSGGYTF. The full variable domain, rest sourced from reference TRBV18 and TRBJ1-2, is NAGVMQNPRHLVRRRGQEARLRCSPMKGHSHVYWYRQLPEEGLKFMVYLQKENIIDESGMPKERFSAEFPKEGPSILRIQQVVRGDSAAYFCASSPSVKVLSGGYTFGSGTRLTVV.